These 20 T cell receptor beta chains were all obtained from the same sample, sequenced in a study of regulatory T cells in long-lasting Graves disease. This sample's time point: newly diagnosed GD, antithyroid drugs for less than 3 months. PBMC RNA served as the TCR library source. Sequencing libraries for TCR beta were prepared with iRepertoire HTBI primers and Arm-PCR of CDR3 regions. TCRdb re-called the multiplex PCR reads through MiXCR, storing one row per CDR3 protein. The data show a few hundred thousand distinct CDR3 sequences, approximately 16% seen once. Another study also made use of these data, one on T cells in Graves' hyperthyroidism and ophthalmopathy.

The sequencing here drew on peripheral blood mononuclear cells (PBMCs), taken at new diagnosis, from a patient treated with antithyroid drugs. The receptors come from a woman in her thirties or forties with Graves disease.

This clonotype was detected only a few times. The CDR3 bases are TGCGCCAGCAGCTTCCGGGACAGGGTCTATGGCTACACCTTC. Protein: CASSFRDRVYGYTF. The chain employs TRBV5-1 and TRBJ1-2, with TRBD1 matching over 9 bases. CDR3 length: 14 amino acids. With V trimmed by 2 bases and J by 4 bases, 3 bases remained unmatched. Germline assignment: CDR1 SGHRS and CDR2 YFSETQ. Full variable domain (rest looked up from reference TRBV5-1 and TRBJ1-2): KAGVTQTPRYLIKTRGQQVTLSCSPISGHRSVSWYQQTPGQGLQFLFEYFSETQRNKGNFPGRFSGRQFSNSRSEMNVSTLELGDSALYLCASSFRDRVYGYTFGSGTRLTVV.

The CDR3 DNA sequence: TGCAGTGCTAGGATTACTAGCGGGAGATACTACAATGAGCAGTTCTTC. The encoded protein is CSARITSGRYYNEQFF. The J gene is TRBJ2-1, the V gene TRBV20-1; 11 bases agree with TRBD2. The CDR3 has 16 amino acids. The J segment lost 3 bases and the V segment lost 3 bases, leaving 7 bases of the junction unmatched. Germline V gene lookup returns CDR1 DFQATT and CDR2 SNEGSKA (reference sequence).

The genes are TRBV9 and TRBJ2-2, with TRBD2 matching over 11 bases. Germline assignment: CDR1 SGDLS and CDR2 YYNGEE. This CDR3 contains 18 residues. The ends lost 4 bases at V and 7 bases at J; junction bases unmatched: 15. The CDR3 spells CASSQPLASGRRGGELFF. In DNA, the CDR3 is TGTGCCAGCAGCCAGCCCCTGGCTAGCGGGAGGAGGGGCGGGGAGCTGTTTTTT. Supplemented by reference TRBV9 and TRBJ2-2, the full variable domain reads DSGVTQTPKHLITATGQRVTLRCSPRSGDLSVYWYQQSLDQGLQFLIQYYNGEERAKGNILERFSAQQFPDLHSELNLSSLELGDSALYFCASSQPLASGRRGGELFFGEGSRLTVL.

The gene calls are TRBV28 and TRBJ2-2; 15 bases match TRBD2. Per germline, CDR1 MDHEN and CDR2 SYDVKM. J lost 0 bases, V lost 3 bases, and 11 bases had no gene match. This CDR3 contains 21 residues. This CDR3 reads CASSFNGLAGGPYANTGELFF. The CDR3 coding sequence is TGTGCCAGCAGTTTCAACGGACTAGCGGGAGGGCCTTACGCGAACACCGGGGAGCTGTTTTTT.

This clonotype occurred once. The gene calls are TRBV10-3 and TRBJ2-2; a weak D match, TRBD2 (5 bases). Trimming cost V 5 bases and J 0 bases, with 7 bases left between them. CDR3 length: 14 residues. Germline loops: CDR1 ENHRY, CDR2 SYGVKD. In DNA, the CDR3 is TGTGCCATCAGTTCCGGGACGAACACCGGGGAGCTGTTTTTT. Translation: CAISSGTNTGELFF.

V usage is TRBV20-1 and J usage is TRBJ2-1; TRBD1 might be the D (5 bases). The length of the CDR3 is 16 residues. The ends were cut back, 3 bases at V and 6 bases at J, with 21 bases in the middle. CDR1 DFQATT and CDR2 SNEGSKA come from the germline V gene (reference sequence). CDR3 DNA: TGCAGTGCTAGGCGGCTCTGGCAGGGTTATCTCAATGAGCAGTTCTTC. Encoded protein: CSARRLWQGYLNEQFF.

This clonotype was found a few times. The CDR3 loop reads CAISEGGTDTQYF. The DNA for the CDR3 is TGTGCCATCAGTGAAGGCGGCACAGATACGCAGTATTTT. J is TRBJ2-3 and V is TRBV10-3; no definite D call. Germline lookup yields CDR1 ENHRY and CDR2 SYGVKD. The CDR3 is made up of 13 amino acids. V lost 3 bases, J lost 1 base, and 5 bases lay in between.

Many counts were recorded for this clonotype. The rearrangement uses TRBV20-1 and TRBJ2-3; D possibly corresponds to TRBD2 (5 bases). The CDR3 runs to 12 residues. CDR1 and CDR2 from the germline V gene are DFQATT and SNEGSKA (reference sequence). Trimming removed 0 bases from V and 8 bases from J, with 9 bases in between. DNA for the CDR3: TGCAGTGCTAGAGAGCCTAGCTTTACGCAGTATTTT. Translating gives CSAREPSFTQYF.

This clonotype was seen many times. This chain's CDR3 is CSASQRTGLEQYF. CDR3 sequence (DNA): TGCAGTGCTAGCCAGCGGACCGGACTCGAGCAGTACTTC. The chain carries TRBV20-1 and TRBJ2-7; D is perhaps TRBD2 (5 bases). Germline-derived CDR1 and CDR2 are DFQATT and SNEGSKA (reference sequence). This CDR3 contains 13 residues. Trimming cost V 3 bases and J 6 bases, with 15 bases left between them.

The chain couples TRBV19 to TRBJ1-5; the D gene is possibly TRBD1 (6 bases). With 7 bases removed from V and 3 bases from J, the gap between germline ends came to 13 bases. Germline V gives CDR1 LNHDA, CDR2 SQIVND (reference sequence). CDR3 length: 14 amino acids. CDR3 coding DNA: TGTGCCAGTAAAGGAGGGGGGTACAATCAGCCCCAGCATTTT. This codes for CASKGGGYNQPQHF.

The chain uses TRBV30 and TRBJ2-1, with TRBD2 matching 11 bases. CDR3 length: 14 residues. The V segment lost 4 bases and the J segment 4 bases; nucleotides outside the gene matches: 3. Germline CDR1 is GTSNPN and CDR2 is SVGIG (reference sequence). The CDR3 spells CAWTRLAGYNEQFF. CDR3 coding DNA: TGTGCCTGGACTAGACTAGCGGGGTACAATGAGCAGTTCTTC.

About this clonotype itself: One end of the junction does not line up with germline, which may come from a read error. The J gene is TRBJ2-5, the V gene TRBV19; D might be TRBD1 (6 bases). Germline V CDR1 and CDR2: LNHDA, SQIVND (reference sequence). CDR3 size: 15 residues. CDR3 coding DNA: TGTGCCAGTAGTCCAGGGGTCAGAATCCAAGAGGCCCAGTACTTC. This encodes CASSPGVRIQEAQYF.

This clonotype was seen only a few times. V gene TRBV7-9 combines with J gene TRBJ2-7, with TRBD1 identical over 7 bases. Germline V gene sequence: CDR1 SEHNR, CDR2 FQNEAQ (reference sequence). Unmatched junction bases numbered 9, after V lost 1 base and J lost 3 bases. The CDR3 has 16 amino acids. The CDR3 DNA reads TGTGCCAGCAGCTTAGGTACAGGGGTGAGGTTCTACGAGCAGTACTTC. It translates to CASSLGTGVRFYEQYF.

This clonotype was recorded at least ten times. This rearrangement joins TRBV5-1 to TRBJ2-2; tentative D call: TRBD1 (5 bases). V was trimmed by 2 bases and J by 0 bases, leaving 11 bases between them. The CDR3 length is 16 residues. Per the germline V gene, CDR1 is SGHRS and CDR2 is YFSETQ. For the CDR3, the DNA is TGCGCCAGCAGCTTTTCAGGGCCAGCGAACACCGGGGAGCTGTTTTTT. It codes for CASSFSGPANTGELFF.

V gene TRBV24-1 combines with J gene TRBJ2-3, with D unclear. Trimming removed 3 bases at V and 1 base at J, with 7 bases between. Per the germline V gene, CDR1 is KGHDR and CDR2 is SFDVKD. The length of the CDR3 is 14 residues. The CDR3 loop reads CATSDRRGTDTQYF. In nucleotides, the CDR3 is TGTGCCACCAGTGATAGACGGGGCACAGATACGCAGTATTTT.

The V gene is TRBV20-1, the J gene TRBJ2-3, with 14 bases aligning to TRBD2. Germline trimming cut 0 bases from V and 1 base from J; bases unmatched to any gene: 12. Germline loops: CDR1 DFQATT, CDR2 SNEGSKA (reference sequence). The CDR3 is made up of 20 amino acids. Here the CDR3 reads CSARDGGTSGSRRGTDTQYF. CDR3 coding DNA: TGCAGTGCTAGAGATGGGGGGACTAGCGGGAGCCGACGGGGCACAGATACGCAGTATTTT.

The rearrangement uses TRBV2 and TRBJ2-7; the D is unclear. The CDR3 is 14 amino acids. The V gene lost 4 bases and the J gene lost 5 bases, with 15 bases spanning the gap. The germline gives CDR1 SNHLY, CDR2 FYNNEI. The CDR3 DNA sequence: TGTGCCAGCAGTGCGTCGTTAGGGTTCAACGAGCAGTACTTC. It codes for CASSASLGFNEQYF.

This clonotype was picked up a small number of times. The V and J genes are TRBV6-2 or TRBV6-3 and TRBJ2-1; 15 nucleotides align to TRBD2. The CDR3 loop spans 17 amino acids. J was trimmed by 3 bases and V by 2 bases; bases with no gene match: 2. The germline V gene has CDR1 MNHEY and CDR2 SVGEGT. In nucleotides, the CDR3 is TGTGCCAGCAGTTACGGACTAGCGGGAGGGCTCTACAATGAGCAGTTCTTC. Its protein is CASSYGLAGGLYNEQFF.

This clonotype was counted at least ten times. The rearrangement joins TRBV30 to TRBJ1-6; tentatively, D is TRBD1 (6 bases). Germline CDR1 GTSNPN, CDR2 SVGIG (reference sequence). V was cut by 1 base and J by 7 bases, with 8 bases left in between. CDR3 size: 13 residues. CDR3 sequence (DNA): TGTGCCTGGAGTGAGGACAGCAATTCACCCCTCCACTTT. Residues: CAWSEDSNSPLHF.

At least ten counts were recorded for this clonotype. This sequence joins TRBV5-5 and TRBJ2-5; D gene unclear. Germline V gives CDR1 SGHKS, CDR2 YYEKEE (reference sequence). V was trimmed by 1 base and J by 0 bases, leaving 10 bases between them. The CDR3 consists of 15 residues. CDR3 DNA sequence: TGTGCCAGCAGCTTGAGTTCCGACTACCAAGAGACCCAGTACTTC. Its translation is CASSLSSDYQETQYF. The entire variable domain, with the rest obtained from reference TRBV5-5 and TRBJ2-5, is as follows: DAGVTQSPTHLIKTRGQQVTLRCSPISGHKSVSWYQQVLGQGPQFIFQYYEKEERGRGNFPDRFSARQFPNYSSELNVNALLLGDSALYLCASSLSSDYQETQYFGPGTRLLVL.